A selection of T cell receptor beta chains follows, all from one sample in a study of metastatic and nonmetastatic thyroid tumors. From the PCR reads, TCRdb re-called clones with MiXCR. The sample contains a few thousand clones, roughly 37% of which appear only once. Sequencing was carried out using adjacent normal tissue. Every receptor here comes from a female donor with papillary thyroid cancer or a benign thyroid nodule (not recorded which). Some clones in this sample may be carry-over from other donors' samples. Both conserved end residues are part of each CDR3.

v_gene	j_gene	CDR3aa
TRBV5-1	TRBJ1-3	CASSLGGPGTGNTIYF
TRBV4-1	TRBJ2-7	CASSQVLAGVYEQYF
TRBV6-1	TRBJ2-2	CASSRIADNTGDLFF
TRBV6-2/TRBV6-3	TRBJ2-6	CASSLASGANVLTF
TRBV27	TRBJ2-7	CASTSVSYEQYF
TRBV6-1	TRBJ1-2	CASTPGQGKYGYTF
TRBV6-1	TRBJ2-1	CASSTLPQDSPSF
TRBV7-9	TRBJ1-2	CASSSTPDRGDGYTF
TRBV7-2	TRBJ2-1	CASSFQGEGEQFF
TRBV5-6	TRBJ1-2	CASSLGTGYGYTF
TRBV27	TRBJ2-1	CASSRGQGLNEQFF
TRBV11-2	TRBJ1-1	CASSLWVNTEAFF
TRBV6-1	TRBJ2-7	CASKRGTREGEQYF
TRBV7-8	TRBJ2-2	CASSQDRIGELFF
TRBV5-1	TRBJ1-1	CASTKTPDDEAFF
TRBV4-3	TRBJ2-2	CASSRGTSGTDTGELFF
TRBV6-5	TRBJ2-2	CASSYPGLAGGYTGELFF
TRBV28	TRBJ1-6	CASSTGPVYNSPLHF
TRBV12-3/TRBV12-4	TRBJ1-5	CASSPTGGNQPQHF
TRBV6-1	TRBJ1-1	CASSDIGTGTEAFF
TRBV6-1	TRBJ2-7	CASMDRLKVYQQYF
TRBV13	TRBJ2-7	CASSYLGQGGSSGLYEQYF
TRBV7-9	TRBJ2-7	CASSFRGAGEQYF
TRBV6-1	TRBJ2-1	CASSETDRVHEQFF
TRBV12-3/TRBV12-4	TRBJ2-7	CASSLTLREQYF
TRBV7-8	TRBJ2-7	CASSLGGISGRSGEQYF
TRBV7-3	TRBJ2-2	CASSLTYTRTGELFF
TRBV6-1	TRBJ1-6	CASSEAPRGPLSSPLHF
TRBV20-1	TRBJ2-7	CSAQARDYEQYF
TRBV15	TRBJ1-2	CATSRGRTGDLPNYGYTF
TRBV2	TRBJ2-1	CASSELAGGFREQFF